The TCR beta chain described here comes from a study of CD8+ T cells in alopecia areata (dated by TCRdb to the late 2010s). About the full investigation: Treated patients were enrolled in an open-label pilot trial of oral tofacitinib, 5 to 10 mg twice daily, for moderate-to-severe alopecia areata. In treated patients, disease severity was measured using the SALT score, which gives the percentage of scalp surface area affected. High-throughput TCRbeta sequencing was used to examine T cell clonal expansion in alopecia areata in both the C3H/HeJ mouse model and human patients. immunoSEQ multiplex PCR using 35 Vbeta forward primers and 13 Jbeta reverse primers was used to amplify TCRbeta CDR3 regions. Tofacitinib-treated patients had biopsies at baseline and at 4 and 24 weeks of treatment, with a later scalp biopsy in several patients. In humans, TCRbeta sequencing was performed on scalp tissue and on sorted CD4+ and CD8+ peripheral blood T cells from healthy controls and from patients with patchy or totalis/universalis alopecia areata. RNA was obtained with the PAXgene miRNA kit for fixed scalp, the miRNeasy kit for PBMCs, and the RNeasy kit for mouse skin. Clonality in the scalp was compared among normal scalp (n=4), patchy alopecia areata scalp (n=8), and alopecia totalis/universalis scalp (n=8). Tofacitinib was given for 6 to 18 months, followed by 6 months of follow-up off drug to assess delayed response and recurrence.

The library was produced with the immunoSEQ multiplex PCR assay. RNA was extracted from all samples and reverse transcribed into cDNA, which served as template for TCR sequencing. First-strand cDNA was synthesized using SuperScript III with a 2:1 mix of oligo-dT and random hexamers. Amplification bias was assessed with a synthetic immune receptor repertoire, and residual bias was removed computationally. The original methods were these. After raw reads were preprocessed to remove errors, the CDR3 was defined following IMGT conventions as running from the conserved cysteine to phenylalanine. Clonality was computed as 1 minus the Shannon entropy, with the entropy normalized by log2 of the number of productive unique TCRs. CD4 or CD8 identity of scalp clones was inferred by cross-referencing scalp TCRbeta sequences with sorted blood CD4 and CD8 repertoires. As stored in TCRdb, this immuneACCESS dataset retains in-frame rearrangements with V and J assigned. A fraction of the clones does not appear; measured against another copy, unresolved V genes explain less than half of the discrepancy, and the remainder lacks a known reason. The DNA gave D and trimming, while V, J and clone size come from that table. Within this sample are about 200,000 clones, with roughly 60% of them counted one time only. The leading ten clones occupy 5.5% to 6% of the sample.

Results the study describes overall, beyond this receptor: Compared with normal scalp, lesional scalp, particularly in alopecia totalis/universalis, had higher clonality and more expanded CD8+ clones, which suggests antigenic drive. During tofacitinib treatment, many expanded lesional clones stuck around in both scalp and blood, and this persistence may partly explain why relapse happens after treatment is stopped. Because the treated cohort was small and had just a single nonresponder, larger studies are needed to establish links between baseline CD8+ expansion and response. Resident alphabeta T cells in normal human skin are also sequenced, complicating scalp TCR repertoire analysis, unlike mouse skin dominated by gammadelta T cells. Shared TCR sequences between patients were less evident than in mice, which may be partly attributable to HLA diversity in the patient population. Scalp clonality and the number of expanded CD8+ clones among the top 100 scalp clones were significantly decreased by tofacitinib.

The V end loses 8 bases and the J end loses 5 bases, and a stretch of 17 bases separates them. For CDR1 and CDR2, the germline V gene lists SGHTA and FQGNSA. The CDR3 sequence holds 14 residues, the cysteine and phenylalanine included. This entry keeps only the CDR3 DNA: 42 bases, framed from base 1. The table lists this clone with a few counts. Which antigen it targets is not known. The record has no base qualities; no much larger clone is one base away. This specimen's time point label, per the study, means: 24 weeks on oral tofacitinib. The treatment or condition label here, explained by the study, means: oral pan-JAK inhibitor, 5-10 mg twice daily. From alopecia areata patients, peripheral blood was collected along with lesional scalp punch biopsies. PBMCs were isolated by density centrifugation and stained for CD3, CD4 and CD8, and CD4+ and CD8+ T cells were sorted on a FACSAria.

The sequenced sample was CD4+ T cells sorted from blood, obtained at week 24, from a patient treated with tofacitinib. The receptor was derived from a human donor with alopecia areata. Recombination connected TRBV7-2 to TRBJ2-3; the D region possibly corresponds to TRBD2 (6 bases align). The nucleotides read TGTGCCAGCTCCCTTCGGGGGTCGGGAGATACGCAGTATTTT. This codes for CASSLRGSGDTQYF.